The clone carrying this T cell receptor (beta chain) was seen just once. CDR1 is LGHNA and CDR2 is YSLEER in the germline V gene. This CDR3 has 17 residues. V was pared by 4 bases and J by 0 bases, with 5 bases of the junction left unmatched. These data are taken from a study of T cells in Graves' hyperthyroidism and ophthalmopathy. RNA transcripts yielded amplified TCR beta CDR3 regions. Carried out on the TCR CDR3, a first-round RT-PCR used the HTBI primer set. TCRdb reanalysed the multiplex PCR reads using MiXCR and keeps one entry per CDR3 protein. The table includes around 600,000 distinct CDR3 sequences, approximately 15% detected once.

The chain links TRBV4-3 to TRBJ1-6; 8 nucleotides agree with TRBD1. Sequencing was done on a sample of blood. This TCR was sampled from a woman aged 18-29 years with Graves' ophthalmopathy. CDR3 DNA: TGCGCCAGCAGCCGGCGGACAGGGAGCTCCTATAATTCACCCCTCCACTTT. Amino acid sequence: CASSRRTGSSYNSPLHF.